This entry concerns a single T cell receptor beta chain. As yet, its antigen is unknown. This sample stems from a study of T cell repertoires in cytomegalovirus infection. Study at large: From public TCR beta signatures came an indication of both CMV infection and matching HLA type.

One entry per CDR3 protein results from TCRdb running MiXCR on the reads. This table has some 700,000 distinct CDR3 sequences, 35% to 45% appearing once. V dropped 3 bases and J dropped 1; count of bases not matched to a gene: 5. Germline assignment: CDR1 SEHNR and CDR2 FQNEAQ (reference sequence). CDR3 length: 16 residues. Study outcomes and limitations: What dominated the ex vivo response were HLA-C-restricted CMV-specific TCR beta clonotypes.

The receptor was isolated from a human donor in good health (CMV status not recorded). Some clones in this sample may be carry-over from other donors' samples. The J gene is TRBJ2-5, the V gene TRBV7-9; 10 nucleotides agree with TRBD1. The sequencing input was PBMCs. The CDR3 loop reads CASSFRRDRGQETQYF. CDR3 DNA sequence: TGTGCCAGCAGCTTCCGCCGGGACAGGGGCCAAGAGACCCAGTACTTC.